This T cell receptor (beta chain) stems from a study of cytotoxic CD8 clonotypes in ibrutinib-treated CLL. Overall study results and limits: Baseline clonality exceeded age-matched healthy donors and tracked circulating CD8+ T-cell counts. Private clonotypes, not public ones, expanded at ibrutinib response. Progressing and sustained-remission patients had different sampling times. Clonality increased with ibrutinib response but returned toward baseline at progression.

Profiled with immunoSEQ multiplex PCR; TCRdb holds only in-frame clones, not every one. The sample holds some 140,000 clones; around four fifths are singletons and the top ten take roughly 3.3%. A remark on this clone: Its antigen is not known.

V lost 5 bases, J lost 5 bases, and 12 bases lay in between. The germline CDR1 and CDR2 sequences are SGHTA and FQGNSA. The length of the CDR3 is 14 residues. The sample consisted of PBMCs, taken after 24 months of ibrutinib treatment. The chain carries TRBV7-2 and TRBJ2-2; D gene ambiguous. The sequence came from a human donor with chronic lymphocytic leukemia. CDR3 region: CASSLLATTGELFF. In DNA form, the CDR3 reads TGTGCCAGCAGCCTCCTCGCAACAACCGGGGAGCTGTTTTTT.